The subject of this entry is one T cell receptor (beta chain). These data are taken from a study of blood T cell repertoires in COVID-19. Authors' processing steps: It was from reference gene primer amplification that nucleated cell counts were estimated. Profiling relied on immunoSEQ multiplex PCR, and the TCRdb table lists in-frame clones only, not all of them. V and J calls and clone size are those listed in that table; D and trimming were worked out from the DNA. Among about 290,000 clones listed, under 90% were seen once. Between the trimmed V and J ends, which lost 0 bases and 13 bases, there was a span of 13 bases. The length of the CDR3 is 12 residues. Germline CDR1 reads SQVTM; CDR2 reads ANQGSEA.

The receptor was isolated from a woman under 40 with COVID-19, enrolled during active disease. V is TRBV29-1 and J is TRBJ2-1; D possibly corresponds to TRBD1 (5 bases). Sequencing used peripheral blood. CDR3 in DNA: TGCAGCGTTGAAGAGTCAGGGCCCATCCAGTTCTTC. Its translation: CSVEESGPIQFF.